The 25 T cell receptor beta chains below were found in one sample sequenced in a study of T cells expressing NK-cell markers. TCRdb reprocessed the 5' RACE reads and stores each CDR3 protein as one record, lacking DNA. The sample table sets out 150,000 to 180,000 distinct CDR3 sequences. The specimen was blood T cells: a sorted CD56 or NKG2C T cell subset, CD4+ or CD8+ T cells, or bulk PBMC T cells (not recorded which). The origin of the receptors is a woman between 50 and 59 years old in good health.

CDR3: CASSTRTELNTEAFF. V and J are TRBV11-3 and TRBJ1-1; TCRdb picks TRBD1, but there is no DNA to check that call. Germline CDR1 reads SGHNT; CDR2 reads YENEEA. The CDR3 has 15 amino acids.

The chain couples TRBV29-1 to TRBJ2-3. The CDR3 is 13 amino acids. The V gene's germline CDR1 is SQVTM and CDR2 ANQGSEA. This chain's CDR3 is CSVLQLSTDTQYF.

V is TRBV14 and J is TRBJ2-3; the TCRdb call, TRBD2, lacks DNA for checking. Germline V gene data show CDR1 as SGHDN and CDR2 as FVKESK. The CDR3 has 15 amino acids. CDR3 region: CASSQGTSSTDTQYF.

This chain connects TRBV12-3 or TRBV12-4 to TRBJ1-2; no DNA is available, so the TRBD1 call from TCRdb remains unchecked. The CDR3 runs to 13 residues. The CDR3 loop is CASLWGGGFGYTF.

The CDR3 spells CASSLGRAGSRELFF. The J gene is TRBJ2-2, the V gene TRBV5-6; TCRdb calls TRBD2, which cannot be checked without DNA. The CDR3 spans 15 residues. The germline CDR1 and CDR2 sequences are SGHDT and YYEEEE.

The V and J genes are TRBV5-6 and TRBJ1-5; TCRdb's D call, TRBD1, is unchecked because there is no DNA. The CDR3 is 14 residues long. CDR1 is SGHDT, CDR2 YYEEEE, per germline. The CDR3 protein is CASSLGTANQPQHF.

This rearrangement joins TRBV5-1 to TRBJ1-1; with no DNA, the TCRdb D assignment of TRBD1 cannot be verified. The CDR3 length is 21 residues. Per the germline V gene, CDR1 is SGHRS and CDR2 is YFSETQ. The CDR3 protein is CASSLRYYRNSGNRTNTEAFF.

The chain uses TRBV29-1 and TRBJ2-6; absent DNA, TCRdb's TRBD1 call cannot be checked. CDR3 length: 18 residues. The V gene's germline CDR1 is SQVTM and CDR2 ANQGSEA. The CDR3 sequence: CSVTAPGQGSSGANVLTF.

The CDR3 reads CASSLQSRFLANYGYTF. The V and J genes are TRBV4-1 and TRBJ1-2. The CDR3 spans 17 residues. Per germline, CDR1 MGHRA and CDR2 YSYEKL.

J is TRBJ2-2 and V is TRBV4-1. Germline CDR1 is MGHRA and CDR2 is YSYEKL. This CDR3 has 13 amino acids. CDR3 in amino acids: CASSTGSGGELFF.

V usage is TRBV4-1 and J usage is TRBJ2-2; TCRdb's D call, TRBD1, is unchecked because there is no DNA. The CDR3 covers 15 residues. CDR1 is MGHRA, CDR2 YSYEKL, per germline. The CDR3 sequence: CASSQAQIPTGELFF.

CDR3 sequence reads: CASASLREGLNEQFF. The rearrangement uses TRBV5-1 and TRBJ2-1; as DNA is missing, the TRBD2 call by TCRdb cannot be tested. Germline CDR1 is SGHRS and CDR2 is YFSETQ. This CDR3 comprises 15 residues.

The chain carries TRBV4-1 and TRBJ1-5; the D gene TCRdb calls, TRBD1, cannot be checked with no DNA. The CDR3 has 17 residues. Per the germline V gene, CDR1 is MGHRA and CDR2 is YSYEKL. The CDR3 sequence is CASSQDRGGKSNQPQHF.

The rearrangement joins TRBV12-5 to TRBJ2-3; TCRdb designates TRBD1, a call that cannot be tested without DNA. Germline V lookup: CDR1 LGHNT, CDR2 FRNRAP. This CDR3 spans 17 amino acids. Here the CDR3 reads CASGLGGLMRRTDTQYF.

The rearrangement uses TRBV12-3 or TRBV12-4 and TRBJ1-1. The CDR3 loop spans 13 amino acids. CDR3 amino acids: CASGLGGNTEAFF.

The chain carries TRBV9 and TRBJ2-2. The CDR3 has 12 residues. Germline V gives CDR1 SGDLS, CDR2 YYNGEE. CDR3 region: CASSVETGELFF.

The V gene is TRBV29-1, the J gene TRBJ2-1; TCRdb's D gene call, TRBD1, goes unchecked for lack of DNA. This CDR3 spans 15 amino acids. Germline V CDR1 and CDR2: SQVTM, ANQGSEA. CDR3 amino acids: CSVLSGDFRYNEQFF.

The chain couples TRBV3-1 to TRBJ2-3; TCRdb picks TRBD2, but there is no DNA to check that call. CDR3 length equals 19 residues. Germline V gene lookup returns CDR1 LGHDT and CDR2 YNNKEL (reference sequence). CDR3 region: CASSQVLGLASGETDTQYF.

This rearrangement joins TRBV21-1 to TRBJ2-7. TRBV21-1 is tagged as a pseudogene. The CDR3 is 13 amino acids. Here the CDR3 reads CASSKRFPYEQYF.

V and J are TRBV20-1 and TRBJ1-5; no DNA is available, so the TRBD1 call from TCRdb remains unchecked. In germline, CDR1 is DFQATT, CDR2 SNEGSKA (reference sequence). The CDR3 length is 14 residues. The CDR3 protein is CSARDLRGNQPQHF.

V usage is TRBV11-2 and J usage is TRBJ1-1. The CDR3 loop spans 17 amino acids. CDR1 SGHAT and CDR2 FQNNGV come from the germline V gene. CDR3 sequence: CASSFPPGGLTNTEAFF.

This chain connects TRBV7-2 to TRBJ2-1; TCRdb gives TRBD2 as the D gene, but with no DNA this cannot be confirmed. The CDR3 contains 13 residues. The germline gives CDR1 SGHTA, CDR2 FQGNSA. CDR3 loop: CASSNRRHNEQFF.

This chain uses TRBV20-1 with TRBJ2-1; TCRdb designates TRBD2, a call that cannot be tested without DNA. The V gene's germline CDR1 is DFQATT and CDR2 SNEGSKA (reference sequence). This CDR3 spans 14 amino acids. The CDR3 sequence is CSARLAGEWNEQFF.

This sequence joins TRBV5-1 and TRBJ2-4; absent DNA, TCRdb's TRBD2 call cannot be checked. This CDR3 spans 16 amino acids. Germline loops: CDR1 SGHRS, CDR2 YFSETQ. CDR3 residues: CASSTRGGVDKNIQYF.

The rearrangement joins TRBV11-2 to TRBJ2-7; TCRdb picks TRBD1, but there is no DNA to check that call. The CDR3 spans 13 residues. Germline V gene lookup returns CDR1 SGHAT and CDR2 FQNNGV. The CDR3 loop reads CASSLGRTYEQYF.